This T cell receptor (beta chain) was identified in a study of early T cells in non-severe SARS-CoV-2 infection. Study as a whole: The chains were unpaired, and the sequenced material was bulk RNA from unsorted whole blood.

Unique molecular identifier tags were affixed to discrete cDNA molecules. TCRdb independently ran MiXCR on the 5' RACE reads; one entry per CDR3 protein. The table lists 70,000 or so distinct CDR3 sequences, around 10% of them singletons, with around 7.3% in the top ten. This clonotype was detected a few times. The CDR3 totals 13 residues. The germline CDR1 and CDR2 sequences are LNHDA and SQIVND (reference sequence). V lost 3 bases and J lost 2, with 5 bases in between. The clonotype comes from an adult who was a healthcare worker with PCR-confirmed SARS-CoV-2 infection or an uninfected control (not recorded which). The sample here was whole blood, taken at baseline. The J gene is TRBJ1-5, the V gene TRBV19, with D uncertain. Here the CDR3 reads CASSIVGNQPQHF. Written as DNA, the CDR3 is TGTGCCAGTAGTATCGTAGGCAATCAGCCCCAGCATTTT. Full variable domain (missing parts from reference TRBV19 and TRBJ1-5): DGGITQSPKYLFRKEGQNVTLSCEQNLNHDAMYWYRQDPGQGLRLIYYSQIVNDFQKGDIAEGYSVSREKKESFPLTVTSAQKNPTAFYLCASSIVGNQPQHFGDGTRLSIL.